This T cell receptor beta chain was retrieved from a study of blood T cell repertoires in COVID-19. Turning to the study itself: Samples of COVID-19 (acute and convalescent) were obtained from the United States, Italy and Spain. The cDNA or gDNA used as material had been derived from T cells, B-cell-depleted T cells, or PBMCs.

In this sample, this clone turned up a few times. The same CDR3 is also encoded by other DNA sequences in this sample. In the source study's methods: Estimation of nucleated cell counts was performed using reference gene primer amplification. Generated by immunoSEQ multiplex PCR, the TCRdb table keeps only in-frame clones and is missing some. V, J and clone size are taken as reported in that table, and D and trimming were inferred from the DNA itself. The sample holds 84,000 or so clones, 82% seen once. Germline CDR1 is LGHDT and CDR2 is YNNKEL (reference sequence). The CDR3 is 15 amino acids. V gave up 1 base and J gave up 2 bases; unmatched junction bases: 2.

This chain joins TRBV3-1 (or the pseudogene TRBV3-2) and TRBJ2-7, with 10 positions matching TRBD1. The TCR was taken from a woman older than 75 with acute or convalescent COVID-19. Sequenced sample: peripheral blood. For the CDR3, the DNA is TGTGCCAGCAGCCAAGCCGACAGGGGGCCCTACGAGCAGTACTTC. It is translated as CASSQADRGPYEQYF.